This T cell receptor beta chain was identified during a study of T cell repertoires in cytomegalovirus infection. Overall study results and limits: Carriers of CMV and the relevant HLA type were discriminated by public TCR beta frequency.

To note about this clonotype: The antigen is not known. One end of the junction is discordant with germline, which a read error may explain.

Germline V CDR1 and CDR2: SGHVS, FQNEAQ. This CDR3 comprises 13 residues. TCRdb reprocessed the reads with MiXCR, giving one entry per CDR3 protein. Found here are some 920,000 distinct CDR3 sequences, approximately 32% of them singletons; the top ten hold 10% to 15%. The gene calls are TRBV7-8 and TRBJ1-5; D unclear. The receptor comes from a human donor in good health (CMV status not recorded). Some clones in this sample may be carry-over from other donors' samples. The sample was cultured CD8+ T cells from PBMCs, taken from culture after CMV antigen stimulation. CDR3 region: CASSLSPNQPQRF. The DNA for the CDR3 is TGTGCCAGCAGCTTAAGCCCCAATCAGCCCCAGCGTTTT. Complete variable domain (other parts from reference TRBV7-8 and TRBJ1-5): GAGVSQSPRYKVAKRGQDVALRCDPISGHVSLFWYQQALGQGPEFLTYFQNEAQLDKSGLPSDRFFAERPEGSVSTLKIQRTQQEDSAVYLCASSLSPNQPQRFGDGTRLSIL.